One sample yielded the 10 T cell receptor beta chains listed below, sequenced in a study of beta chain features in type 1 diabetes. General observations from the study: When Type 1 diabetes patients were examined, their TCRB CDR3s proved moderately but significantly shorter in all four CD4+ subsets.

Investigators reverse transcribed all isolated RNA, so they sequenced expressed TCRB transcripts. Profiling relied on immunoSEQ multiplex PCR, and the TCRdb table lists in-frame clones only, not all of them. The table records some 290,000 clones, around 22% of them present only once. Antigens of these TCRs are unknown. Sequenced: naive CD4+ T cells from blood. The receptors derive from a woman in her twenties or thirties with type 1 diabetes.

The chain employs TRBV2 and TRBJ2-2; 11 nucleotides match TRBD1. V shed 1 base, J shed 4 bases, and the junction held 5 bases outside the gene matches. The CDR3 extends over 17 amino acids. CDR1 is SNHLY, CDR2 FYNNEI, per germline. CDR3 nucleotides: TGTGCCAGCAGTGAAGTCGGACAGGGGGCGGGCACCGGGGAGCTGTTTTTT. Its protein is CASSEVGQGAGTGELFF.

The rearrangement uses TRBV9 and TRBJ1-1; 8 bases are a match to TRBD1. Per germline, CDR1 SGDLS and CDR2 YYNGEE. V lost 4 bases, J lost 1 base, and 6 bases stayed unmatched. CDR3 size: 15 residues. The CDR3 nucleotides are TGTGCCAGCAGCACCGGACAGGGCCCGAACACTGAAGCTTTCTTT. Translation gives CASSTGQGPNTEAFF.

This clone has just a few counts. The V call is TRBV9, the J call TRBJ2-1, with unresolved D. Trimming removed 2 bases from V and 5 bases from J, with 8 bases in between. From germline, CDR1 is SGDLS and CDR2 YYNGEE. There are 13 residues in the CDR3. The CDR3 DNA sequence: TGTGCCAGCAGCGTGATAGTGAACAATGAGCAGTTCTTC. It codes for CASSVIVNNEQFF.

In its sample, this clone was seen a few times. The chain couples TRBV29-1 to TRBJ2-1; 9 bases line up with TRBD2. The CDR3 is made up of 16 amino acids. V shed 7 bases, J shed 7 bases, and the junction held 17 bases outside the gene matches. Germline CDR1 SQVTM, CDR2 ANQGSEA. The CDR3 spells CSAKGTSGWVGNEQFF. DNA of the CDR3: TGCAGCGCAAAGGGTACTAGCGGGTGGGTCGGGAATGAGCAGTTCTTC.

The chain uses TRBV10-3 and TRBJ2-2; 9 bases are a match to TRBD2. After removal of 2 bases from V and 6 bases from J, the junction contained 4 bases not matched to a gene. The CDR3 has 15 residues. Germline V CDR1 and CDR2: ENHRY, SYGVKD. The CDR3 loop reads CAISETLAGSGELFF. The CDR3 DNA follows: TGTGCCATCAGTGAGACCCTAGCGGGATCCGGGGAGCTGTTTTTT.

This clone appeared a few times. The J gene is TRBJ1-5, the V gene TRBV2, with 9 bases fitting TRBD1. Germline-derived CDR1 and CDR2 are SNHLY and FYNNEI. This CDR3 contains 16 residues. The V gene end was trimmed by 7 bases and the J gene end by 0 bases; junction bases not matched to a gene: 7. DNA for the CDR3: TGTGCCAGCAATCTGGGACAGGGAAATAGCAATCAGCCCCAGCATTTT. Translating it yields CASNLGQGNSNQPQHF.

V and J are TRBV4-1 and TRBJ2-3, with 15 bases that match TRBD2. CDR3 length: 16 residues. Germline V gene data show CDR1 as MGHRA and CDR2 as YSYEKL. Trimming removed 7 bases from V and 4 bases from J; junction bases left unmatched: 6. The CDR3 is CASNPGLAGGADTQYF. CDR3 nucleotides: TGCGCCAGCAATCCGGGACTAGCGGGGGGCGCAGATACGCAGTATTTT.

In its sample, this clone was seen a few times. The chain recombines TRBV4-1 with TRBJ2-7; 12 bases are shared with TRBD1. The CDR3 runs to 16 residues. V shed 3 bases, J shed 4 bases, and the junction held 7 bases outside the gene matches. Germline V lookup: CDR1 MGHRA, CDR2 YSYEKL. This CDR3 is CASSHRDRGRRYEQYF. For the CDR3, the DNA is TGCGCCAGCAGCCACCGGGACAGGGGGCGTAGGTACGAGCAGTACTTC.

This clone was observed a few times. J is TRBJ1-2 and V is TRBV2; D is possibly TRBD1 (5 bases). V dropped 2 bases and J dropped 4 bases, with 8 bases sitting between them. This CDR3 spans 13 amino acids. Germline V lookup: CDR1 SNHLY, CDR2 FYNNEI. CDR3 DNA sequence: TGTGCCAGCAGTGAATTGACAGCCTATGGCTACACCTTC. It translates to CASSELTAYGYTF.

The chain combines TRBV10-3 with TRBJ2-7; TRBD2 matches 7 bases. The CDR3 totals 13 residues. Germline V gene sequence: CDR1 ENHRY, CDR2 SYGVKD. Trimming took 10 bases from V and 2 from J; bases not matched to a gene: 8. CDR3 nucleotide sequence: TGTGCCACCAATCTAGCGGAACCCTACGAGCAGTACTTC. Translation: CATNLAEPYEQYF.